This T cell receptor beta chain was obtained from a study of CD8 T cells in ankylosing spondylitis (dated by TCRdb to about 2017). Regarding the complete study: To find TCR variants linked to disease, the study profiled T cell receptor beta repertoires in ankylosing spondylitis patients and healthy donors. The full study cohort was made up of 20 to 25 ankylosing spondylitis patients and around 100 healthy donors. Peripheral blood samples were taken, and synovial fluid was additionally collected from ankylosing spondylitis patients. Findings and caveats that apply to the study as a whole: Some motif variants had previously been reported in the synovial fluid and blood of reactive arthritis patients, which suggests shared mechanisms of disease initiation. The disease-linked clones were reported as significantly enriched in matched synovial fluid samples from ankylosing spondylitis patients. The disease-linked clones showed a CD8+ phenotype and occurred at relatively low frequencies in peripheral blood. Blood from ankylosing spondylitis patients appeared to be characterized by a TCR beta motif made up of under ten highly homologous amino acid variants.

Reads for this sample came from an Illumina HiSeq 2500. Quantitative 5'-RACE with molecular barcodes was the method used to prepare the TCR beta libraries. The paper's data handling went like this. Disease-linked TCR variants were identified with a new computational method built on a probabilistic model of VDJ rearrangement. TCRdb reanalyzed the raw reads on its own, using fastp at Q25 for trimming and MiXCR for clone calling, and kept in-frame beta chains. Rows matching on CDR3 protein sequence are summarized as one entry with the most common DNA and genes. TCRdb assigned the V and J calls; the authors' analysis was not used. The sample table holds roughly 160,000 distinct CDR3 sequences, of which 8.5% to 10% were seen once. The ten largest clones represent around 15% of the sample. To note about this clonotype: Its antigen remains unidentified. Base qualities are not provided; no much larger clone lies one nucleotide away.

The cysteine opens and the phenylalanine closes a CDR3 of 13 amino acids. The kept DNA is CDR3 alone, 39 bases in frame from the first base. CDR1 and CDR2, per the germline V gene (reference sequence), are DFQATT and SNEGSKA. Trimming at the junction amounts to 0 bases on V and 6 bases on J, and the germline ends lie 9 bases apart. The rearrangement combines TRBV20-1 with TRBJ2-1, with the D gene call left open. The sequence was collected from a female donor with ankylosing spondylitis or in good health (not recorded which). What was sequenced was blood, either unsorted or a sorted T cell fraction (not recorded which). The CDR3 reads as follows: CSAREEVLNEQFF. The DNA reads TGCAGTGCTAGAGAAGAGGTACTCAATGAGCAGTTCTTC.